A selection of T cell receptor beta chains follows, all from one sample in a study of tissue T cells after allogeneic stem cell transplantation. Sequencing was performed with immunoSEQ multiplex PCR; in TCRdb, only in-frame clones are kept and a portion is missing. This sample has about 42,000 clones, with about nine tenths found just once. The sample in question was blood, obtained before transplantation. These receptors all come from a woman between 35 and 70 years old who later had graft-versus-host disease after an allogeneic stem cell transplant. The CDR3 runs from the conserved cysteine through the conserved F or W. The order of the fields is J gene, V gene, CDR3 protein.

>TRBJ1-5|TRBV6-1
CASSELSRNQPQHF
>TRBJ1-1|TRBV19
CASGTGPEAFF
>TRBJ2-5|TRBV6-2/TRBV6-3
CASSSIGTAVGRGTQYF
>TRBJ1-6|TRBV19
CASSPSWTSLGDSPLHF
>TRBJ2-7|TRBV29-1
CSAKRELGYEQYF
>TRBJ1-5|TRBV27
CASSLSPFQPQHF
>TRBJ1-3|TRBV7-2
CASSLDSGGNTIYF
>TRBJ1-1|TRBV12-5
CASGLLTGLNTEAFF
>TRBJ2-7|TRBV6-5
CASKLTSGSYEQYF
>TRBJ2-7|TRBV30
CAWSQAGTGGYEQYF
>TRBJ2-1|TRBV5-4
CASSLPGDHEQFF
>TRBJ2-7|TRBV5-1
CASSYGTGGDEQYF
>TRBJ2-3|TRBV27
CASSQGNTDTQYF
>TRBJ2-2|TRBV5-4
CASSSPDRVTGELFF
>TRBJ1-1|TRBV29-1
CSVEDGQNTEAFF
>TRBJ2-1|TRBV3-1/TRBV3-2
CASSQSGVPSSYNEQFF
>TRBJ2-5|TRBV6-5
CASRLAGQETQYF
>TRBJ1-3|TRBV9
CASSVAPGNTIYF
>TRBJ2-7|TRBV19
CASSMNGGYEQYF
>TRBJ2-1|TRBV5-8
CASSAGTGAKSYNEQFF
>TRBJ2-2|TRBV6-1
CASSEYRGMGTGELFF
>TRBJ1-5|TRBV10-3
CAISDETGRSNQPQHF
>TRBJ2-7|TRBV3-1/TRBV3-2
CASSQARYEQYF
>TRBJ1-5|TRBV7-6
CASSFPGGNSNQPQHF
>TRBJ2-3|TRBV7-2
CASKIGQGAGVRTDTQYF
>TRBJ2-7|TRBV5-1
CASSPRRGGTGLGEQYF
>TRBJ2-1|TRBV9
CASSVAPSSYNEQFF
>TRBJ2-6|TRBV5-5
CASSLAGQSSSGANVLTF
>TRBJ1-2|TRBV27
CASSHLPTNYGYTF
>TRBJ2-1|TRBV6-6
CASTATWGRSYNEQFF
>TRBJ1-2|TRBV24-1
CATSDLNGSGYTF
>TRBJ2-3|TRBV2
CASSENWSTDTQYF
>TRBJ2-1|TRBV7-2
CASSLGPNNEQFF
>TRBJ1-3|TRBV3-1/TRBV3-2
CASSQVLGSGNTIYF
>TRBJ2-7|TRBV27
CASSLYGTGAPEQYF
>TRBJ2-7|TRBV4-2
CASSQEGRSYEQYF
>TRBJ2-1|TRBV5-1
CASSPGGEGYNEQFF
>TRBJ2-7|TRBV27
CASSLSPGFYEQYF
>TRBJ2-7|TRBV5-1
CASSLGRGSTDEQYF
>TRBJ2-1|TRBV7-8
CASSPRTVSYNEQFF
>TRBJ1-1|TRBV9
CASSVGTGDMNTEAFF
>TRBJ2-1|TRBV19
CASSISSQYNEQFF
>TRBJ2-3|TRBV7-8
CASSLSGTRTDTQYF
>TRBJ1-2|TRBV7-2
CASSLKGAGGGYTF
>TRBJ1-5|TRBV5-4
CASSLDGSNQPQHF
>TRBJ2-1|TRBV27
CASSFGTKAYNEQFF
>TRBJ2-3|TRBV24-1
CATSDFSDTQYF
>TRBJ2-1|TRBV18
CASSSFLAGSSYNEQFF
>TRBJ2-7|TRBV7-7
CASSPDLPTSYYEQYF
>TRBJ2-7|TRBV19
CASSVLGTGTYEQYF
>TRBJ2-3|TRBV19
CASRPSAADTQYF
>TRBJ1-1|TRBV29-1
CSVRRGPENTEAFF
>TRBJ2-2|TRBV10-1
CASSEWGGAQRRELFF
>TRBJ2-7|TRBV28
CATGGTPSYEQYF
>TRBJ2-7|TRBV5-1
CASNEGVGYEQYF
>TRBJ2-1|TRBV6-2/TRBV6-3
CASSSSGPYNEQFF
>TRBJ2-1|TRBV6-2/TRBV6-3
CASSYSGTSHEQFF
>TRBJ2-1|TRBV19
CASSIQPRGTGEQFF
>TRBJ2-3|TRBV4-3
CASSQDIPTLATRTDTQYF